This paragraph reports one TCR beta chain. This sample is part of a study of PD-L1 blockade in urothelial cancer. Repertoires were generated with immunoSEQ multiplex PCR, while TCRdb's copy carries only in-frame clones and drops some. The sample has some 67,000 clones, less than 90% seen once. Trimming took 3 bases from V and 7 from J; bases not matched to a gene: 5. Germline loops: CDR1 LNHDA, CDR2 SQIVND (reference sequence). The CDR3 consists of 15 residues. The clonotype was recovered from a man aged 60 to 75 with urothelial cancer. The genes are TRBV19 and TRBJ1-5; 11 bases agree with TRBD1. This specimen consisted of PBMCs, obtained around atezolizumab (anti-PD-L1) treatment. The DNA for the CDR3 is TGTGCCAGTAGTATCCTAGGGACAGGGGGGCAGCCCCAGCATTTT. It yields the protein CASSILGTGGQPQHF.